This T cell receptor (beta chain) is from a study of blood T cell repertoires in COVID-19. Background on the study: Samples representing acute and convalescent COVID-19 were sourced from the United States, Italy and Spain. The cDNA or gDNA used as material had been derived from T cells, B-cell-depleted T cells, or PBMCs.

Germline V gene lookup returns CDR1 SGHAT and CDR2 FQNNGV. This CDR3 spans 15 amino acids. Losses at the gene ends were 4 bases for V and 7 bases for J; bases not matched to a gene: 4. A single count supports this clone. Study processing details: Estimates of nucleated cell counts were drawn from the amplification of reference gene primers. Profiled with immunoSEQ multiplex PCR; TCRdb holds only in-frame clones, not every one. V and J calls plus clone size are reproduced from that table; the DNA served to infer D and trimming. The sample lists under 75,000 clones; 65% to 90% were seen once. The J gene is TRBJ2-1, the V gene TRBV11-2; 13 bases line up with TRBD2. The sample was peripheral blood. The clonotype originates from a woman older than 75 with active or convalescent COVID-19. CDR3 sequence (DNA): TGTGCCAGCAGCTCCACTAGCGGGAGGGGGAATGAGCAGTTCTTC. Its protein is CASSSTSGRGNEQFF.